Listed below are T cell receptor beta chains from one sample, sequenced in a study of T cell changes during pregnancy in multiple sclerosis. The repertoire was sequenced with immunoSEQ multiplex PCR; TCRdb's copy has only in-frame clones and lacks some. The data contain tens of thousands of clones, 90% to 95% of them singletons. The sample here was CD8+ T cells from peripheral blood mononuclear cells, taken before pregnancy. These TCRs come from a female donor with multiple sclerosis, enrolled in a pregnancy study. CDR3s include the opening cysteine and the closing phenylalanine or tryptophan. D genes are given only for firm matches. Clone size appears in some rows only: once, few, many, or a class for an expanded clone.

V,D,size,J,DNA,CDR3
TRBV19,TRBD1,.,TRBJ1-2,TGTGCCAGTAAGCGGGACAGGAGCTGGGAGGTCTATGGCTACACCTTC,CASKRDRSWEVYGYTF
TRBV13,TRBD1,once,TRBJ2-5,TGTGCCAGCAGCCCACAGGGGGGCGGGGAGACCCAGTACTTC,CASSPQGGGETQYF
TRBV5-1,.,.,TRBJ1-1,TGCGCCAGCAGCTTGGCAAATACTGAAGCTTTCTTT,CASSLANTEAFF
TRBV7-9,TRBD2,.,TRBJ2-7,TGTGCCAGCAGCTCTACCAGGAGGGGGACTAGCGGGGACCCCTACGAGCAGTACTTC,CASSSTRRGTSGDPYEQYF
TRBV6-5,.,.,TRBJ2-1,TGTGCCAGCAGTTCTTTGCGCAATGAGCAGTTCTTC,CASSSLRNEQFF
TRBV9,.,.,TRBJ2-7,TGTGCCAGCAGCGTCACTCCGGGAGCCTCCTACGAGCAGTACTTC,CASSVTPGASYEQYF
TRBV11-2,.,.,TRBJ1-1,TGTGCCAGCAGCTTAGGCGGGAGGCGGGGAGGGACTGAAGCTTTCTTT,CASSLGGRRGGTEAFF
TRBV9,.,.,TRBJ2-3,TGTGCCACCTCTAACACAGGGAATACGCAGTATTTT,CATSNTGNTQYF
TRBV30,.,.,TRBJ1-6,TGTGCCTGGAATAGAAATTCACCCCTCCACTTT,CAWNRNSPLHF
TRBV15,TRBD1,few,TRBJ1-4,TGTGCCACCAGTCTCCTACAGGGGAGAGGCGGTGAAAAACTGTTTTTT,CATSLLQGRGGEKLFF
TRBV4-2,TRBD2,.,TRBJ2-3,TGTGCCAGCAGCCAAGAATATAGCGGGGGGAGTAGCACAGATACGCAGTATTTT,CASSQEYSGGSSTDTQYF
TRBV19,.,.,TRBJ2-3,TGTGCCAGTAGTATATCTCCAGGCAGCACAGATACGCAGTATTTT,CASSISPGSTDTQYF
TRBV7-2,TRBD2,.,TRBJ2-1,TGTGCCAGCAGCGGGACTAGCGGGGTCCTTCAGAGCTCCTACAATGAGCAGTTCTTC,CASSGTSGVLQSSYNEQFF
TRBV5-1,TRBD1,few,TRBJ1-1,TGCGCCAGCAGCCGTGACAGGGGTGGTGAAGCTTTCTTT,CASSRDRGGEAFF
TRBV6-5,.,.,TRBJ2-2,TGTGCCAGTTCCGGGAGTTTCCAGCCCGGGGAGCTGTTTTTT,CASSGSFQPGELFF
TRBV7-9,TRBD1,.,TRBJ1-2,TGTGCCAGCAGTTTGGACAGGGAGAACTATGGCTACACCTTC,CASSLDRENYGYTF
TRBV5-1,.,.,TRBJ1-1,TGCGCCAGCAGCTTGGGGGGGCTAACTGAAGCTTTCTTT,CASSLGGLTEAFF
TRBV7-7,.,.,TRBJ2-7,TGTGCTAGCAGTCTCCGGGTCGCCTACGAGCAGTACTTC,CASSLRVAYEQYF
TRBV10-3,TRBD1,.,TRBJ2-3,TGTGCCATCAGACTCGGGACAGCTAGCACAGATACGCAGTATTTT,CAIRLGTASTDTQYF
TRBV4-1,.,.,TRBJ1-3,TGCGCCAGCAGCGGTACAGATTCTGGAAACACCATATATTTT,CASSGTDSGNTIYF
TRBV27,.,.,TRBJ1-1,TGTGCCAACCCCCCGGACACTGAAGCTTTCTTT,CANPPDTEAFF
TRBV5-1,TRBD2,.,TRBJ2-1,TGCGCCAGCAGACTAGCGGGGGGGCTAAATGAGCAGTTCTTC,CASRLAGGLNEQFF
TRBV19,TRBD1,.,TRBJ2-1,TGTGCCAGTCGACAGGGTTACAATGAGCAGTTCTTC,CASRQGYNEQFF
TRBV19,.,.,TRBJ2-1,TGTGCCAGTAGTATGCAGGGAATCAGCTCCTACAATGAGCAGTTCTTC,CASSMQGISSYNEQFF
TRBV6-6,TRBD1,.,TRBJ1-2,TGTGCCAACAGTTACACTCCGGGACAGGGGGCGCATGGCTACACCTTC,CANSYTPGQGAHGYTF
TRBV6-1,.,.,TRBJ2-1,TGTGCCAGCAGGATGGACAGCTCCTACAATGAGCAGTTCTTC,CASRMDSSYNEQFF
TRBV13,TRBD1,.,TRBJ2-1,TGTGCCAGCAGCCCCGACAGGGGTTTTGTCAATGAGCAGTTCTTC,CASSPDRGFVNEQFF